These T cell receptor beta chains were read from a single sample in a study of CD8 T cells in Susac syndrome. TCRdb recomputed calls from the immunoSEQ multiplex PCR reads with MiXCR, one row per CDR3 protein. The sample carries more than 110,000 distinct CDR3 sequences, 85% to 95% recorded once. Material for sequencing was CD4+ T cells from PBMCs. All receptors come from a human donor with Susac syndrome. Both conserved end residues are part of each CDR3. The D gene is left open where the match is weak. Clone size, where shown, is once, few, many, or a class for clones that have expanded.

CAWGQTLYGYTF TGTGCCTGGGGACAGACTCTCTATGGCTACACCTTC NA TRBJ1-2 NA 12 TRBV30
CAGTGGVYEQYF TGTGCCGGGACAGGGGGAGTCTACGAGCAGTACTTC TRBD1 TRBJ2-7 NA 12 TRBV30
CASSEALGLAHSYEQYF TGTGCCAGCAGTGAAGCTTTGGGACTAGCGCATTCCTACGAGCAGTACTTC TRBD2 TRBJ2-7 NA 17 TRBV25-1
CACSSAGGNIQYF TGTGCCTGTTCCTCCGCCGGAGGGAACATTCAGTACTTC NA TRBJ2-4 once 13 TRBV6-1
CASSLGQGIIRNTEAFF TGTGCCAGCAGTTTAGGACAGGGGATCATTCGGAACACTGAAGCTTTCTTT TRBD1 TRBJ1-1 NA 17 TRBV27
CASREGQGPNTEAFF TGTGCCAGCCGGGAAGGGCAGGGACCCAACACTGAAGCTTTCTTT NA TRBJ1-1 NA 15 TRBV2
CASSPADGYEQYF TGTGCCAGCTCACCAGCGGACGGCTACGAGCAGTACTTC NA TRBJ2-7 NA 13 TRBV18
CSVVGSKNIQYF TGCAGCGTTGTGGGGTCCAAAAACATTCAGTACTTC NA TRBJ2-4 NA 12 TRBV29-1
CAFESIRGNGYTF TGTGCCTTCGAATCCATAAGGGGTAATGGCTACACCTTC NA TRBJ1-2 once 13 TRBV30
CSAASSLNEQYF TGCAGCGCAGCGTCGAGTTTGAACGAGCAGTACTTC NA TRBJ2-7 NA 12 TRBV29-1
CAWSVMADYGYTF TGTGCCTGGAGTGTTATGGCGGATTATGGCTACACCTTC NA TRBJ1-2 NA 13 TRBV30
CASNHARTYGYTF TGTGCCAGCAACCATGCTCGGACTTATGGCTACACCTTC NA TRBJ1-2 NA 13 TRBV7-2
CAWNRGAPDTQYF TGTGCCTGGAACAGGGGCGCCCCAGATACGCAGTATTTT TRBD1 TRBJ2-3 NA 13 TRBV30
CASTRGGLFNYGYTF TGTGCCAGTACCAGAGGAGGGCTATTTAACTATGGCTACACCTTC NA TRBJ1-2 NA 15 TRBV19
CAISTSAHTDTQYF TGTGCCATCAGCACTAGCGCCCACACAGATACGCAGTATTTT TRBD2 TRBJ2-3 NA 14 TRBV10-3
CASSQGTSRNREQFF TGTGCCAGCAGTCAAGGGACTAGCAGGAATCGTGAGCAGTTCTTC TRBD2 TRBJ2-1 once 15 TRBV27
CASSLLADVNEQFF TGCGCCAGCAGCCTACTAGCGGATGTGAATGAGCAGTTCTTC TRBD2 TRBJ2-1 NA 14 TRBV5-1
CATRIRAGSHEETQYF TGTGCCACCAGAATTCGGGCGGGGAGCCACGAAGAGACCCAGTACTTC NA TRBJ2-5 once 16 TRBV24-1
CASSLGTSGRDTQYF TGTGCCAGCAGCTTAGGGACTAGCGGGAGAGATACGCAGTATTTT TRBD2 TRBJ2-3 once 15 TRBV7-2
CASSLGQHNSPLHF TGTGCCAGCAGCTTGGGACAGCATAATTCACCCCTCCACTTT TRBD1 TRBJ1-6 NA 14 TRBV7-9
CASIRGPGYGYTF TGTGCCAGCATTAGGGGGCCGGGGTATGGCTACACCTTC TRBD1 TRBJ1-2 NA 13 TRBV12-3/TRBV12-4
CASSNGASYNEQFF TGTGCCAGCTCTAACGGGGCCTCCTACAATGAGCAGTTCTTC NA TRBJ2-1 NA 14 TRBV6-2/TRBV6-3
CAISGTSLYNEQFF TGTGCCATTTCCGGGACTTCTCTCTACAATGAGCAGTTCTTC NA TRBJ2-1 NA 14 TRBV3-1
CASSQIAGGARLSYNEQFF TGTGCCAGCTCGCAGATTGCGGGGGGGGCTCGACTCTCCTACAATGAGCAGTTCTTC TRBD2 TRBJ2-1 NA 19 TRBV18
CSARDRRGWTEAFF TGCAGTGCTAGAGACCGACGGGGGTGGACTGAAGCTTTCTTT NA TRBJ1-1 NA 14 TRBV20-1
CASSVAGRSGETQYF TGTGCCAGCAGCGTAGCGGGGCGATCTGGAGAGACCCAGTACTTC NA TRBJ2-5 NA 15 TRBV9
CASSQAVETQYF TGTGCCAGCAGCCAAGCAGTGGAGACCCAGTACTTC NA TRBJ2-5 NA 12 TRBV4-2
CASSQDRAAYGYTF TGTGCCAGCAGCCAGGACCGGGCCGCTTATGGCTACACCTTC NA TRBJ1-2 NA 14 TRBV14
CASTISRQPQHF TGTGCCAGCACCATATCGCGTCAGCCCCAGCATTTT NA TRBJ1-5 NA 12 TRBV12-3/TRBV12-4
CASIGSGSFRETQYF TGCGCCTCAATTGGCAGCGGGAGTTTCCGGGAGACCCAGTACTTC TRBD2 TRBJ2-5 NA 15 TRBV5-1
CSATRGLSENTEAFF TGCAGTGCCACTAGGGGACTTTCAGAGAACACTGAAGCTTTCTTT NA TRBJ1-1 NA 15 TRBV20-1
CASSLEGARNQPQHF TGCGCCAGCAGCTTGGAGGGGGCTCGCAATCAGCCCCAGCATTTT TRBD1 TRBJ1-5 few 15 TRBV5-1
CASSRDGSTQYF TGTGCCAGCAGTCGGGACGGATCGACGCAGTATTTT NA TRBJ2-3 NA 12 TRBV7-2
CASSEYSRDRGASPLHF TGTGCCAGCAGTGAATATAGTCGGGACAGGGGAGCCTCACCCCTCCACTTT TRBD1 TRBJ1-6 NA 17 TRBV25-1
CASTLAGGSYEQYF TGTGCCAGCACTCTAGCGGGGGGCTCCTACGAGCAGTACTTC TRBD2 TRBJ2-7 NA 14 TRBV2
CASSRIAKETQYF TGTGCCAGCAGCCGAATAGCGAAAGAGACCCAGTACTTC NA TRBJ2-5 NA 13 TRBV11-3
CASRGTSGQITLHF TGTGCCAGCAGAGGGACATCGGGACAAATTACCCTCCACTTT NA TRBJ1-6 NA 14 TRBV2
CASSPNPDTQYF TGTGCCAGCTCACCGAACCCGGATACGCAGTATTTT NA TRBJ2-3 NA 12 TRBV18
CASRDRGRNEQFF TGTGCCAGCAGGGACAGGGGGCGCAATGAGCAGTTCTTC TRBD1 TRBJ2-1 NA 13 TRBV28
CASSTGITYEQYF TGTGCCAGCAGTACCGGGATCACCTACGAGCAGTACTTC NA TRBJ2-7 NA 13 TRBV6-5
CASSPRQGSYEQYF TGTGCCAGCTCACCACGCCAGGGGTCCTACGAGCAGTACTTC NA TRBJ2-7 NA 14 TRBV18